This T cell receptor beta chain was identified during a study of blood T cells in healthy people across ages. The V gene's germline CDR1 is MDHEN and CDR2 SYDVKM. The CDR3 spans 14 residues. V was pared by 11 bases and J by 0 bases, with 14 bases between. Comments on this clonotype: The target antigen is unknown.

Every sample yielded at least 7 million isolated PBMCs. Study-level points and caveats: Long-lived donors exceeded aged donors in naive CD4+ cells and diversity. Age brought a roughly linear fall in TCR beta diversity measured per million T cells.

The authors ran a second PCR of about 6 to 11 cycles using a sample-barcoded 5' primer and a J-beta primer mix. All cDNA molecules were each tagged by a template-switch adaptor with 12 random nucleotides. TCRdb passed the 5' RACE reads through MiXCR, listing each CDR3 protein once. Of about 640,000 distinct CDR3 sequences in the sample, 58% were seen once. The V gene is TRBV28, the J gene TRBJ1-5; tentative D call: TRBD1 (5 bases). This TCR derives from a man between 60 and 70 years old in good health. The sequencing sample was made of blood. This chain's CDR3 is CASREGLSNQPQHF. Here the CDR3 DNA reads TGTGCCTCCAGGGAGGGACTTAGCAATCAGCCCCAGCATTTT.